Following are 23 T cell receptor beta chains from one sample sequenced in a study of neurological immune-mediated disorders. TCRdb reprocessed the 5' RACE reads with MiXCR, giving one entry per CDR3 protein. The table lists roughly 48,000 distinct CDR3 sequences, 10% to 15% of them singletons, with about 10% in the top ten. The time point here: longitudinal time-point 3. Sequencing was carried out using PBMCs. These receptors were collected from a male donor with HTLV-1-associated myelopathy (HAM/TSP).

This clonotype showed up many times. V and J are TRBV20-1 and TRBJ1-1; 8 nucleotides align to TRBD1. The junction had 4 bases not matched to a gene; V was cut back by 5 bases and J by 8 bases. The CDR3 runs to 11 residues. Germline V gene lookup returns CDR1 DFQATT and CDR2 SNEGSKA (reference sequence). The CDR3 protein is CSAARDREAFF. The DNA for the CDR3 is TGCAGTGCTGCCCGGGACAGGGAAGCTTTCTTT.

This clonotype has at least ten counts. As DNA, the CDR3 is TGTGCCAGCAGCTGGGGACAGTCCGAGCAGTACTTC. Translating it yields CASSWGQSEQYF. V usage is TRBV11-2 and J usage is TRBJ2-7; TRBD1 matches 7 bases. Germline assignment: CDR1 SGHAT and CDR2 FQNNGV. This CDR3 region has 12 residues. V was clipped by 4 bases and J by 6 bases; unmatched bases: 3.

This clonotype occurred many times. The rearrangement uses TRBV25-1 and TRBJ1-4; a weak D match, TRBD1 (5 bases). Trimming shortened V by 4 bases and J by 7 bases, and 16 bases separated the two germline ends. Germline-derived CDR1 and CDR2 are MGHDK and SYGVNS. The length of the CDR3 is 15 residues. The CDR3 DNA follows: TGTGCCAGCAGTGCCCAGGGATTACGCGGTGAAAAACTGTTTTTT. Protein: CASSAQGLRGEKLFF.

This clonotype was recorded many times. V gene TRBV7-2 combines with J gene TRBJ2-1, with D perhaps TRBD2 (6 bases). There are 15 residues in the CDR3. Germline-derived CDR1 and CDR2 are SGHTA and FQGNSA. The V end lost 8 bases, the J end lost 4 bases, and 18 bases lay between the germline ends. This CDR3 reads CASPPKAGGYNEQFF. As DNA, the CDR3 is TGTGCCAGCCCGCCCAAAGCGGGTGGATACAATGAGCAGTTCTTC.

This clonotype was detected a few times. The chain has TRBV7-2 and TRBJ2-7; D gene uncertain. V was cut by 1 base and J by 4 bases, with 17 bases left in between. CDR3 size: 16 residues. The germline V gene has CDR1 SGHTA and CDR2 FQGNSA. CDR3 loop: CASSLGPDGVVYEQYF. DNA of the CDR3: TGTGCCAGCAGCTTAGGGCCGGATGGGGTTGTTTACGAGCAGTACTTC.

This clonotype was seen repeatedly, ten times or more. The chain recombines TRBV3-1 with TRBJ1-3, with D possibly being TRBD1 (5 bases). Deletions cut 5 bases from V and 2 bases from J, with 13 bases between. From germline, CDR1 is LGHDT and CDR2 YNNKEL (reference sequence). CDR3 size: 15 residues. In nucleotides, the CDR3 is TGTGCCAGCAGCTCTCCGGGACTGACTGGAAACACCATATATTTT. This sequence encodes CASSSPGLTGNTIYF.

This clonotype was picked up many times. The chain combines TRBV5-1 with TRBJ1-1; no clear D. V was trimmed by 3 bases and J by 0 bases, leaving 9 bases between them. Germline values: CDR1 SGHRS, CDR2 YFSETQ. The length of the CDR3 is 14 residues. The CDR3 region is CASSSLGLNTEAFF. The CDR3 DNA is TGCGCCAGCAGCTCGCTTGGGCTGAACACTGAAGCTTTCTTT.

This clonotype showed up many times. The chain recombines TRBV7-2 with TRBJ2-3; the match to TRBD2 covers 10 bases. The CDR3 is 16 amino acids. CDR1 SGHTA and CDR2 FQGNSA come from the germline V gene. With V trimmed by 2 bases and J by 2 bases, 4 bases remained unmatched. CDR3 loop: CASSLRLAGATDTQYF. The CDR3 coding sequence is TGTGCCAGCAGCTTAAGGCTAGCGGGGGCCACAGATACGCAGTATTTT. Variable domain in full (rest from reference TRBV7-2 and TRBJ2-3): GAGVSQSPSNKVTEKGKDVELRCDPISGHTALYWYRQSLGQGLEFLIYFQGNSAPDKSGLPSDRFSAERTGGSVSTLTIQRTQQEDSAVYLCASSLRLAGATDTQYFGPGTRLTVL.

At least ten counts were recorded for this clonotype. V and J are TRBV28 and TRBJ2-7, with 8 bases aligning to TRBD2. CDR3 length: 13 amino acids. Losses at the gene ends were 10 bases for V and 5 bases for J; bases not matched to a gene: 10. Germline loops: CDR1 MDHEN, CDR2 SYDVKM. CDR3 nucleotide sequence: TGTGCCACCCTCGGGGGGGCGTCCCACGAGCAGTACTTC. Its translation is CATLGGASHEQYF.

This clonotype showed up many times. The chain employs TRBV7-2 and TRBJ1-5; TRBD1 is a possible D gene (6 bases). The CDR3 length is 14 residues. The germline V gene encodes CDR1 SGHTA and CDR2 FQGNSA. V lost 1 base to trimming and J lost 7 bases, with 11 bases between them. The CDR3 bases are TGTGCCAGCAGCTTAGTCAGGGGCTCACAGCCCCAGCATTTT. The encoded protein is CASSLVRGSQPQHF.

At least ten counts were recorded for this clonotype. J is TRBJ2-3 and V is TRBV6-5, with D possibly TRBD1 on 6 matching bases. Trimming left V 4 bases short and J 3 bases short, with 17 bases between. The CDR3 has 16 amino acids. Looked up from germline, CDR1 is MNHEY and CDR2 is SVGAGI. The CDR3 is CASSSPGADGTDTQYF. CDR3 nucleotides: TGTGCCAGCAGTTCGCCAGGGGCCGACGGGACAGATACGCAGTATTTT.

This clonotype was found many times. The genes are TRBV18 and TRBJ1-1, with D hard to call. V was shortened by 3 bases and J by 5 bases, with 16 bases between the two germline ends. Germline CDR1 is KGHSH and CDR2 is LQKENI. The CDR3 runs to 15 residues. CDR3 in amino acids: CASSPQSARGTEAFF. The CDR3 DNA sequence: TGTGCCAGCTCACCCCAATCGGCCCGAGGAACTGAAGCTTTCTTT.

The chain couples TRBV4-1 to TRBJ2-5; a possible D gene is TRBD2 (5 bases). Germline V gene lookup returns CDR1 MGHRA and CDR2 YSYEKL. Between the trimmed V and J ends, which lost 1 base and 5 bases, there was a span of 8 bases. This CDR3 is built from 13 residues. The DNA of the CDR3 is TGCGCCAGCAGCCAAGCGGGGTTGGAGACCCAGTACTTC. Protein product: CASSQAGLETQYF.

This clonotype was seen ten or more times. The J gene is TRBJ2-5, the V gene TRBV6-6; D gene uncertain. The CDR3 consists of 14 residues. The germline V gene encodes CDR1 MNHNY and CDR2 SVGAGI (reference sequence). The ends were cut back, 0 bases at V and 2 bases at J, with 7 bases in the middle. CDR3 protein: CASSYSPGQETQYF. DNA for the CDR3: TGTGCCAGCAGTTACTCACCAGGACAAGAGACCCAGTACTTC.

A single count supports this clonotype. The CDR3 protein is CASRQAWATTYEQYF. DNA for the CDR3: TGTGCCAGCAGACAGGCCTGGGCTACCACCTACGAGCAGTACTTC. The chain links TRBV27 to TRBJ2-7; tentative D call: TRBD1 (5 bases). The length of the CDR3 is 15 residues. Germline V gene sequence: CDR1 MNHEY, CDR2 SMNVEV (reference sequence). V shed 6 bases and J shed 2 bases, with 17 bases lying between them.

This clonotype was detected ten times or more. The chain is built from TRBV12-3 or TRBV12-4 and TRBJ2-2; 7 bases line up with TRBD2. V trimming: 1 base; J trimming: 5 bases; junction bases outside the gene matches: 1. This CDR3 comprises 14 residues. CDR3 residues: CASSLGLATGELFF. CDR3 sequence (DNA): TGTGCCAGCAGTTTAGGACTAGCAACCGGGGAGCTGTTTTTT.

In this sample, this clonotype turned up many times. V gene TRBV18 combines with J gene TRBJ2-3; 9 bases agree with TRBD1. The V gene end was trimmed by 4 bases and the J gene end by 2 bases; junction bases not matched to a gene: 4. The germline CDR1 and CDR2 sequences are KGHSH and LQKENI. This CDR3 contains 15 residues. DNA for the CDR3: TGTGCCAGCTCACTGTGGACAGGGGACACAGATACGCAGTATTTT. Its translation: CASSLWTGDTDTQYF.

Ten or more counts support this clonotype. This chain uses TRBV5-1 with TRBJ1-1, with D hard to call. From germline, CDR1 is SGHRS and CDR2 YFSETQ. The CDR3 has 13 residues. Between the trimmed V and J ends, which lost 4 bases and 5 bases, there was a span of 12 bases. The CDR3, as DNA: TGCGCCAGCAGCCCAGACCTTGGAACTGAAGCTTTCTTT. It encodes CASSPDLGTEAFF.

There are many counts of this clonotype. V and J are TRBV18 and TRBJ2-1, with TRBD2 identical over 15 bases. The CDR3 contains 14 residues. Germline V gene lookup returns CDR1 KGHSH and CDR2 LQKENI. J lost 8 bases, V lost 4 bases, and 0 bases had no gene match. The DNA of the CDR3 is TGTGCCAGCTCACGGACTAGCGGGGGGGATGAGCAGTTCTTC. It encodes CASSRTSGGDEQFF.

This clonotype was seen ten or more times. The DNA is omitted, as the CDR3 cannot be located on it reliably, and the CDR3 follows TCRdb's listing. The genes are TRBV7-2 and TRBJ2-7; the table's D call of TRBD1 was not tested on the DNA. The CDR3 has 12 residues if both end residues are counted. Germline loops: CDR1 SGHTA, CDR2 FQGNSA. CDR3 residues: CASSFGPGEQYF.

This clonotype was seen at least ten times. The chain is built from TRBV29-1 and TRBJ1-1; D gene uncertain. This CDR3 contains 13 residues. Germline V gives CDR1 SQVTM, CDR2 ANQGSEA. The V gene lost 7 bases and the J gene lost 0 bases, with 12 bases spanning the gap. Here the CDR3 DNA reads TGCAGCGCAAGGACGGATATGAACACTGAAGCTTTCTTT. Its translation is CSARTDMNTEAFF.

At least ten counts were recorded for this clonotype. The J gene is TRBJ2-7, the V gene TRBV5-1; possibly TRBD1 for D (6 bases). CDR3 length equals 16 residues. Germline V CDR1 and CDR2: SGHRS, YFSETQ. Trimming took off 0 bases at V and 1 base at J, with 14 bases between the two ends. The CDR3 region is CASSLDSRQGSYEQYF. The DNA for the CDR3 is TGCGCCAGCAGCTTGGATTCTCGGCAGGGGTCCTACGAGCAGTACTTC.

This clonotype was seen many times. The chain combines TRBV28 with TRBJ2-4; D not certain. Per the germline V gene, CDR1 is MDHEN and CDR2 is SYDVKM. V lost 5 bases and J lost 8, with 16 bases in between. This CDR3 is built from 14 residues. Here the CDR3 reads CASSPGPNWDIQYF. In DNA form, the CDR3 reads TGTGCCAGCAGTCCCGGACCCAATTGGGACATTCAGTACTTC.